This is a list of T cell receptor beta chains from one sample in a study of blood T cell repertoires in COVID-19. Libraries were prepared by immunoSEQ multiplex PCR; TCRdb keeps only in-frame clonotypes and omits some of them. The data show around 240,000 clones, 70% to 90% seen once. Material: PBMCs or T cells enriched from blood (not recorded which). The receptors were gathered from a woman in her fifties or sixties who had recovered from COVID-19. CDR3s include the opening cysteine and the closing phenylalanine or tryptophan. A D gene is named only where the DNA matches it firmly. Size tells how often a clone was seen (once, few, many) or the class of an expanded clone, and some rows leave it out.

j_call d_call v_call clone_size cdr3_aa cdr3_nt
TRBJ2-1 NA TRBV3-1/TRBV3-2 NA CASSQVGAGNEQFF TGTGCCAGCAGCCAAGTCGGGGCGGGGAATGAGCAGTTCTTC
TRBJ2-7 NA TRBV18 NA CASSPLYRESSYEQYF TGTGCCAGCTCACCACTGTACAGGGAAAGCTCCTACGAGCAGTACTTC
TRBJ1-2 NA TRBV28 NA CASTSGDRGYTF TGTGCCAGCACCTCAGGGGATCGGGGCTACACCTTC
TRBJ2-1 TRBD1 TRBV28 few CASSYRQGLHEQFF TGTGCCAGCAGTTACAGACAGGGTTTGCATGAGCAGTTCTTC
TRBJ2-7 NA TRBV5-5 NA CASSSLVQATLYEQYF TGTGCCAGCAGCTCTCTGGTGCAGGCGACCCTCTACGAGCAGTACTTC
TRBJ2-7 NA TRBV18 NA CASSPKQRLEQYF TGTGCCAGCTCACCAAAGCAGCGGTTGGAGCAGTACTTC
TRBJ1-2 TRBD1 TRBV10-3 NA CAISESTGDYGYTF TGTGCCATCAGTGAGTCGACAGGGGACTATGGCTACACCTTC
TRBJ1-2 TRBD1 TRBV28 NA CASSLWAGGNYGYTF TGTGCCAGCAGTTTATGGGCAGGGGGCAACTATGGCTACACCTTC
TRBJ1-1 NA TRBV7-9 NA CASSFIQRNTEAFF TGTGCCAGCAGCTTTATACAGAGGAACACTGAAGCTTTCTTT
TRBJ1-6 NA TRBV2 few CASQPRGGANSPLHF TGTGCCAGCCAGCCCAGGGGAGGGGCCAATTCACCCCTCCACTTT
TRBJ2-7 NA TRBV5-1 NA CASSLGDFYEQYF TGCGCCAGCAGCTTGGGGGACTTTTACGAGCAGTACTTC
TRBJ2-1 TRBD2 TRBV4-1 NA CASSQGPAETSGRNEQFF TGCGCCAGCAGCCAAGGACCGGCGGAGACTAGCGGGAGAAATGAGCAGTTCTTC
TRBJ1-1 NA TRBV2 NA CASSDEGSTEAFF TGTGCCAGCAGTGACGAGGGAAGCACTGAAGCTTTCTTT